This TCR beta chain was observed in a study of T cell repertoires in Merkel cell carcinoma (dated by TCRdb to about 2019). For the wider study: Patients who had received intralesional immunotherapy or systemic immune checkpoint blockade ahead of the biopsy were left out. To be included, a participant needed a diagnosis of MCPyV-positive Merkel cell carcinoma and tumor-infiltrating lymphocytes that had been successfully expanded in vitro. MCPyV-specific clonotypes were first defined by tetramer sorting, cloning and paired TCR sequencing of expanded tumor-infiltrating lymphocytes.

The germline V gene (reference sequence) specifies SEHNR as CDR1 and FQNEAQ as CDR2. V and J are truncated by 2 bases and 8 bases respectively, leaving an intervening sequence of 12 bases. Spanning cysteine to phenylalanine, the CDR3 consists of 14 amino acids. The retained sequence is limited to the CDR3, 42 bases, with the frame set at the first base. Study subjects had biopsy-confirmed Merkel cell carcinoma that was MCPyV-positive, and every subject had positive serum antibodies to T-antigen. Genomic DNA was extracted from five to seven adjacent 10-micron frozen tumor sections without any cell sorting or culture. Optimal cutting temperature compound was used to freeze tumor biopsy tissue measuring roughly 5 x 5 x 5 mm. Hematoxylin and eosin scout sections confirmed abundant Merkel cell carcinoma and infiltrating cells in the frozen biopsy. Summary of the overall study and its limitations: The study did not examine normal tissue biopsies.

TRB CDR3 sequencing and data processing of tumor genomic DNA were performed with the immunoSEQ assay. Imported from immuneACCESS, the table was reduced by TCRdb to in-frame sequences with V and J called. These copies leave out some clones; in studies compared against another copy, an unresolved V gene accounts for under half, and the cause of the remainder is not known. The sample contains about 15,000 clones, roughly 71% of them found a single time. The ten largest clones capture roughly 17% of the sample. In regard to this clone: Its antigen is still unknown. No much larger clone exists at a distance of one base, and base qualities are not known.

The V gene is TRBV7-9 and the J gene is TRBJ1-4, with TRBD1 tentatively as D gene (6 bases match). The sample consisted of tumor tissue. The clonotype was recovered from an adult with Merkel cell carcinoma. The CDR3: CASSLTRGFEKLFF. The base sequence is TGTGCCAGCAGCTTAACCAGGGGATTCGAAAAACTGTTTTTT. Reference TRBV7-9 and TRBJ1-4 proteins supply the regions before and after the CDR3; the full variable domain is: DTGVSQNPRHKITKRGQNVTFRCDPISEHNRLYWYRQTLGQGPEFLTYFQNEAQLEKSRLLSDRFSAERPKGSFSTLEIQRTEQGDSAMYLCASSLTRGFEKLFFGSGTQLSVL.